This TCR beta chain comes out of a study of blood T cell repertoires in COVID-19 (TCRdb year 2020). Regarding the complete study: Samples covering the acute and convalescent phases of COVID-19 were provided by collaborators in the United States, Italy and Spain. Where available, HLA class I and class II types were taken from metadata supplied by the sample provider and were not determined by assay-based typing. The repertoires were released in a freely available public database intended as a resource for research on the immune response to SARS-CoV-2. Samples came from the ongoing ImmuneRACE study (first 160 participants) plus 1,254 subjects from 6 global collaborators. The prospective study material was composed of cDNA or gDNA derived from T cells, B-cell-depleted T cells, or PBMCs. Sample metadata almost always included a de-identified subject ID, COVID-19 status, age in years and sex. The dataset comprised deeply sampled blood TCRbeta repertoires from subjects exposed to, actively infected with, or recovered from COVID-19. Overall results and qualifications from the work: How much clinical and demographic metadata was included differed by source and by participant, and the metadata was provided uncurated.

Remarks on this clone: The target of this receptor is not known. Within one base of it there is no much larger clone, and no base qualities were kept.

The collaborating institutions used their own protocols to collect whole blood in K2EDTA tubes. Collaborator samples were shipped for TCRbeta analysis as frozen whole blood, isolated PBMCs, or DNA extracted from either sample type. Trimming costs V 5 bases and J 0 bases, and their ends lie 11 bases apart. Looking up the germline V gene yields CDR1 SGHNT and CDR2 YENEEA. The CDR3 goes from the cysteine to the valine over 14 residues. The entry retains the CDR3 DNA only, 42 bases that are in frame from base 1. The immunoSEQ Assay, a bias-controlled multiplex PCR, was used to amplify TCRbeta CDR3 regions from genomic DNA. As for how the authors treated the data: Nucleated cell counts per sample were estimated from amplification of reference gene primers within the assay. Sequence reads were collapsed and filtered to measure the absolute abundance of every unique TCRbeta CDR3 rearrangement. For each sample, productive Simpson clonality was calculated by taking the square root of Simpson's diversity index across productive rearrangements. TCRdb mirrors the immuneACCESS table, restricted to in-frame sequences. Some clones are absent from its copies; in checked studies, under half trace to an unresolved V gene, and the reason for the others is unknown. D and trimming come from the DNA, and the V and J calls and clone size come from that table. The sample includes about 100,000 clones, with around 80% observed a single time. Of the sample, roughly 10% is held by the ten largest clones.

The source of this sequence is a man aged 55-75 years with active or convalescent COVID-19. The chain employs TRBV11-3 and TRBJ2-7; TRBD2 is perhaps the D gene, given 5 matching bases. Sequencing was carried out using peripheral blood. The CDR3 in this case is CASSLSASSYEQYV. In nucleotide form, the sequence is TGTGCCAGCAGCCTTAGCGCCAGCTCCTACGAGCAGTACGTC.